This entry lists 18 T cell receptor beta chains sequenced from one sample in a study of blood T cell repertoires in COVID-19. Generated by immunoSEQ multiplex PCR, the TCRdb table keeps only in-frame clones and is missing some. The profile shows about 210,000 clones, 80% to 90% of them singletons. Sample: peripheral blood. These receptors all come from a woman in her 40s with active or convalescent COVID-19.

The chain uses TRBV27 and TRBJ1-2; weak D call: TRBD1 (6 bases). The ends were cut back, 7 bases at V and 8 bases at J, with 20 bases in the middle. The germline V gene has CDR1 MNHEY and CDR2 SMNVEV (reference sequence). The CDR3 consists of 14 residues. The CDR3 DNA reads as TGTGCCAGCACCCCCTCGGGCAGGGGTTGGGGCTACACCTTC. It yields the protein CASTPSGRGWGYTF.

This clone appeared a single time. The CDR3 protein is CASSIMGTIGEQPQHF. DNA for the CDR3: TGTGCCAGTAGTATAATGGGTACGATAGGGGAACAGCCCCAGCATTTT. The chain is built from TRBV19 and TRBJ1-5; TRBD1 is a possible D gene (5 bases). Germline loops: CDR1 LNHDA, CDR2 SQIVND (reference sequence). V lost 2 bases, J lost 7 bases, and 18 bases lay in between. The CDR3 is 16 residues long.

In this sample, this clone turned up a few times. The DNA for the CDR3 is TGTGCCAGTAGCATGGACAGGGCGAATACGCAGTATTTT. It encodes CASSMDRANTQYF. The chain joins TRBV19 to TRBJ2-3; 8 bases are a match to TRBD1. Germline CDR1 and CDR2: LNHDA and SQIVND (reference sequence). This CDR3 has 13 residues. The V segment lost 6 bases and the J segment 7 bases; nucleotides outside the gene matches: 6.

This chain joins TRBV7-9 and TRBJ2-5; D might be TRBD1 (6 bases). Germline loops: CDR1 SEHNR, CDR2 FQNEAQ (reference sequence). V lost 2 bases and J lost 5, with 18 bases in between. The CDR3 has 16 residues. The CDR3 loop is CASSLTGSWGSETQYF. The CDR3 DNA sequence: TGTGCCAGCAGCTTAACAGGGTCCTGGGGTAGCGAGACCCAGTACTTC.

The V call is TRBV29-1, the J call TRBJ1-5, with 8 bases matching TRBD1. Germline CDR1 and CDR2: SQVTM and ANQGSEA. The CDR3 runs to 15 residues. The J segment lost 5 bases and the V segment lost 5 bases, leaving 11 bases of the junction unmatched. The CDR3 sequence is CSVRDRWGKDQPQHF. The CDR3 DNA follows: TGCAGCGTTAGGGACAGGTGGGGGAAAGATCAGCCCCAGCATTTT.

The chain links TRBV7-8 to TRBJ1-5, with D perhaps TRBD1 (6 bases). Trimming left V 5 bases short and J 5 bases short, with 16 bases between. CDR3 length equals 15 residues. From germline, CDR1 is SGHVS and CDR2 FQNEAQ. CDR3 bases: TGTGCCAGCAGCGCCCACAGGGTCCCGGATCAGCCCCAGCATTTT. This codes for CASSAHRVPDQPQHF.

This clone was observed a handful of times. The J gene is TRBJ1-4, the V gene TRBV7-2; 7 nucleotides match TRBD1. Germline-derived CDR1 and CDR2 are SGHTA and FQGNSA. CDR3 size: 12 residues. V lost 3 bases to trimming and J lost 10 bases; unmatched junction nucleotides: 2. CDR3 region: CASSFSGGKLFF. CDR3 DNA sequence: TGTGCCAGCAGCTTTTCAGGGGGAAAACTGTTTTTT.

This clone came up once. A much larger clone differs from this one at a single base, so this may be a read error. V gene TRBV10-3 combines with J gene TRBJ2-2; a possible D gene is TRBD1 (6 bases). Germline V gives CDR1 ENHRY, CDR2 SYGVKD. The CDR3 length is 15 residues. Deletions cut 10 bases from V and 8 bases from J, with 23 bases between. The CDR3 is CATSPEQGSSGELFF. Here the CDR3 DNA reads TGTGCCACCTCTCCGGAACAGGGATCGTCGGGGGAGCTGTTTTTT.

The chain recombines TRBV6-1 with TRBJ2-7, with 11 nucleotides matching TRBD1. This CDR3 spans 16 amino acids. In germline, CDR1 is MNHNS, CDR2 SASEGT. V lost 3 bases and J lost 3; bases outside the gene matches: 7. The DNA for the CDR3 is TGTGCCAGCAGTGACCCCCCGGGACAGGGGGTCTACGAGCAGTACTTC. Its translation is CASSDPPGQGVYEQYF.

The genes are TRBV5-1 and TRBJ1-5; 7 bases are a match to TRBD1. CDR1 SGHRS and CDR2 YFSETQ come from the germline V gene. V lost 7 bases to trimming and J lost 6 bases; unmatched junction nucleotides: 13. There are 15 residues in the CDR3. As DNA, the CDR3 is TGCGCCAGCTGCCAGGGGGAAGTCTTTACTCAGCCCCAGCATTTT. Protein: CASCQGEVFTQPQHF. Together with reference TRBV5-1 and TRBJ1-5, the CDR3 gives the full variable domain: KAGVTQTPRYLIKTRGQQVTLSCSPISGHRSVSWYQQTPGQGLQFLFEYFSETQRNKGNFPGRFSGRQFSNSRSEMNVSTLELGDSALYLCASCQGEVFTQPQHFGDGTRLSIL.

There are a few counts of this clone. The V and J genes are TRBV4-3 and TRBJ1-2; 10 bases are a match to TRBD1. This CDR3 has 18 amino acids. Losses at the gene ends were 0 bases for V and 4 bases for J; bases not matched to a gene: 11. Germline V gene sequence: CDR1 LGHNA, CDR2 YSLEER. The CDR3 loop reads CASSQDEGQGGISYGYTF. DNA for the CDR3: TGCGCCAGCAGCCAAGATGAAGGACAGGGGGGAATTAGCTATGGCTACACCTTC.

This chain uses TRBV11-3 with TRBJ2-7; 7 nucleotides agree with TRBD1. The CDR3 is made up of 14 amino acids. V trimming: 4 bases; J trimming: 1 base; junction bases outside the gene matches: 4. The germline CDR1 and CDR2 sequences are SGHNT and YENEEA. The CDR3 loop reads CASSYEGQSYEQYF. The DNA for the CDR3 is TGTGCCAGCAGCTACGAGGGACAGTCCTACGAGCAGTACTTC.

This chain joins TRBV7-6 and TRBJ2-6; perhaps TRBD2 as D (5 bases). The V gene lost 3 bases and the J gene lost 0 bases, with 15 bases spanning the gap. CDR3 length: 18 residues. Germline CDR1 reads SGHVS; CDR2 reads FNYEAQ. CDR3 nucleotides: TGTGCCAGCAGCTTGGACGACTACCTTAGCTCTGGGGCCAACGTCCTGACTTTC. The encoded protein is CASSLDDYLSSGANVLTF.

CDR3 residues: CATRFSGMRYNEQFF. The CDR3 nucleotides are TGTGCCACCCGCTTTAGCGGGATGAGGTACAATGAGCAGTTCTTC. The chain recombines TRBV6-5 with TRBJ2-1, with TRBD2 matching over 8 bases. Germline V gene sequence: CDR1 MNHEY, CDR2 SVGAGI. The CDR3 is made up of 15 amino acids. V was clipped by 10 bases and J by 4 bases; unmatched bases: 12.

The chain combines TRBV7-8 with TRBJ2-2, with D tentatively TRBD2 (6 bases). Trimming took 1 base from V and 1 from J, leaving 10 bases between them. CDR1 and CDR2 from the germline V gene are SGHVS and FQNEAQ. This CDR3 has 16 residues. CDR3 sequence: CASSLEGSGNTGELFF. CDR3 coding DNA: TGTGCCAGCAGCTTAGAGGGTAGCGGGAACACCGGGGAGCTGTTTTTT.

The CDR3 DNA is TGTGCCAGCAGTCTCCGGGACAGGGGATCACCCCTCCACTTT. It is translated as CASSLRDRGSPLHF. The rearrangement uses TRBV2 and TRBJ1-6, with 10 positions matching TRBD1. CDR1 is SNHLY and CDR2 is FYNNEI in the germline V gene. With V trimmed by 5 bases and J by 10 bases, 5 bases remained unmatched. The CDR3 sequence is 14 residues long.

V usage is TRBV5-4 and J usage is TRBJ1-1; TRBD1 might be the D (6 bases). The CDR3 sequence is 18 residues long. The V and J ends lost 0 bases and 6 bases respectively, with 24 bases between them. Germline V gene lookup returns CDR1 SGHNT and CDR2 YYREEE (reference sequence). In DNA form, the CDR3 reads TGTGCCAGCAGCTTGGGGGGGGGCGTCCTTCGGACAGTCGCTGAAGCTTTCTTT. Its protein is CASSLGGGVLRTVAEAFF.

This clone was picked up a small number of times. V usage is TRBV5-1 and J usage is TRBJ2-1; the D is unclear. Trimming left V 7 bases short and J 7 bases short, with 12 bases between. Per the germline V gene, CDR1 is SGHRS and CDR2 is YFSETQ. CDR3 size: 12 residues. CDR3: CASRLAVNEQFF. The CDR3 coding sequence is TGCGCCAGCCGACTCGCGGTGAATGAGCAGTTCTTC. Based on the CDR3 plus reference TRBV5-1 and TRBJ2-1, the full variable domain is KAGVTQTPRYLIKTRGQQVTLSCSPISGHRSVSWYQQTPGQGLQFLFEYFSETQRNKGNFPGRFSGRQFSNSRSEMNVSTLELGDSALYLCASRLAVNEQFFGPGTRLTVL.